The clone carrying this T cell receptor (beta chain) has more than one count but fewer than ten. Its antigen is undetermined. Extraction of total RNA produced a minimum of 5.5 micrograms from each sample. The data are from a study of blood T cells in healthy people across ages. Overall study context: About one barcoded beta molecule was captured per two T cells (by template switching).

Findings of the study overall: Among T cells, TCR beta diversity per million cells dropped roughly linearly as age rose.

After removal of 8 bases from V and 6 bases from J, the junction contained 10 bases not matched to a gene. Germline-derived CDR1 and CDR2 are MNHNS and SASEGT. CDR3 length: 14 amino acids. Combining a sample-barcoded 5' primer with a J-beta primer mix, a second PCR ran for roughly 7 to 12 cycles. TCRdb analysed the 5' RACE reads with MiXCR anew, one entry per CDR3 protein. This sample has around 670,000 distinct CDR3 sequences, with 25% to 35% found just once. The sequencing input was blood. The rearrangement joins TRBV6-1 to TRBJ1-2; 9 bases fit TRBD1. The TCR sequence derives from a woman of 80 years or more in good health. The CDR3 DNA sequence: TGTGCCAGCGGGACAGGGTCAAGGTGGGATGGCTACACCTTC. Amino acid sequence: CASGTGSRWDGYTF.